Listed below are T cell receptor beta chains from one sample, sequenced in a study of cytomegalovirus exposure and HLA in healthy donors. Clones were read by immunoSEQ multiplex PCR, and TCRdb kept only the in-frame ones, dropping some. The table has 150,000 to 200,000 clones, 80% seen once. Input material: PBMCs. The receptors shown here come from a woman aged 40 to 49 in good health and CMV-seronegative. Each CDR3 is given with its conserved first and last residue. Each record gives: clone size, V gene, J gene, CDR3 length, D gene, CDR3 DNA, CDR3 protein. A D gene is named only where the DNA matches it firmly. The size entry is marked missing in some rows and otherwise reads once, few, many or a size class.

.	TRBV19	TRBJ1-2	17	TRBD1	TGTGCCAGTAGTCGCACCCCAGGACAGGGTCGCATCTATGGCTACACCTTC	CASSRTPGQGRIYGYTF
.	TRBV7-2	TRBJ1-5	16	.	TGTGCCAGCAGCTTAGTGTCCGGGACAACGAATCAGCCCCAGCATTTT	CASSLVSGTTNQPQHF
.	TRBV7-2	TRBJ2-1	11	.	TGTGCCAGCAGCTCTCGGGTGGGGCAGTTCTTC	CASSSRVGQFF
once	TRBV5-1	TRBJ2-5	14	TRBD2	TGCGCCAGCAGCTTCCTACCGGGCGGGGGGACCCAGTACTTC	CASSFLPGGGTQYF
.	TRBV30	TRBJ2-1	14	.	TGTGCCTGGAGTGTAGGGGGCTCCTACAATGAGCAGTTCTTC	CAWSVGGSYNEQFF
once	TRBV19	TRBJ1-2	16	TRBD1	TGTGCCAGTAGTATAGTGATGGGGACAGATAACTATGGCTACACCTTC	CASSIVMGTDNYGYTF
.	TRBV7-9	TRBJ2-4	16	.	TGTTCCAGCAGCTTAGAGCCAGGGATAGCCAAAAACATTCAGTACTTC	CSSSLEPGIAKNIQYF
.	TRBV4-1	TRBJ2-1	16	TRBD2	TGCGCCAGCAGCCAAGATCCCGGCGGGAGGGCCAATGAGCAGTTCTTC	CASSQDPGGRANEQFF
.	TRBV2	TRBJ2-1	15	TRBD1	TGTGCCAGCAGTCCGGGACAGAGATCCTACAATGAGCAGTTCTTC	CASSPGQRSYNEQFF
.	TRBV6-5	TRBJ2-7	14	.	TGTGCCAGCAGTTCAGCGACAGGTCTGCTCGAGCAGTACTTC	CASSSATGLLEQYF
.	TRBV5-1	TRBJ2-1	14	TRBD1	TGCGCCAGCAGCCCCAGGGACAGCTACAATGAGCAGTTCTTC	CASSPRDSYNEQFF
.	TRBV29-1	TRBJ1-1	12	.	TGCAGCGTTGATAAAGGGGTCACTGAAGCTTTCTTT	CSVDKGVTEAFF
.	TRBV18	TRBJ2-1	13	.	TGTGCCAGCTCACCACAGCCATTCAATGAGCAGTTCTTC	CASSPQPFNEQFF
.	TRBV27	TRBJ2-1	16	TRBD2	TGTGCCAGCAGTCCCCCGGGACTAGCGTATGTAAATGAGCAGTTCTTC	CASSPPGLAYVNEQFF
.	TRBV18	TRBJ1-5	15	TRBD1	TGTGCCAGCTCACCTTGGACAGGGCAAGTGCAGCCCCAGCATTTT	CASSPWTGQVQPQHF
.	TRBV7-2	TRBJ2-2	17	TRBD2	TGTGCCAGCAGCTTAGTTGGGGGGAGGGCAAGGTTCGGGGAGCTGTTTTTT	CASSLVGGRARFGELFF
once	TRBV15	TRBJ2-7	15	.	TGTGCCACCAGCAGGTCGGGACTCCAGCTCGACGAGCAGTACTTC	CATSRSGLQLDEQYF
.	TRBV6-6	TRBJ1-4	15	.	TGTGCCAGCAGCTCTCCTGGGAGGACTAATGAAAAACTGTTTTTT	CASSSPGRTNEKLFF
.	TRBV7-9	TRBJ2-1	15	TRBD2	TGTGCCAGCAGCATAACTAGCGGGAGCGCCGATGAGCAGTTCTTC	CASSITSGSADEQFF
.	TRBV25-1	TRBJ1-1	13	TRBD1	TGTGCCAGCAGGGAGACAGGGGTCACTGAAGCTTTCTTT	CASRETGVTEAFF
.	TRBV19	TRBJ1-2	14	TRBD1	TGTGCCAGTAGTATACCCCAGGGGGCATATGGCTACACCTTC	CASSIPQGAYGYTF
.	TRBV7-8	TRBJ2-1	19	TRBD2	TGTGCCAGCAGCCCTAACCCCCGGGCGGGAGTAGCCGACTACAATGAGCAGTTCTTC	CASSPNPRAGVADYNEQFF
.	TRBV7-9	TRBJ2-1	12	.	TGTGCCAGCAGCTACGACCGAGGTGAGCAGTTCTTC	CASSYDRGEQFF
.	TRBV15	TRBJ2-5	13	.	TGTGCCACCAGCAGAGACAGGCAAGAGACCCAGTACTTC	CATSRDRQETQYF
.	TRBV9	TRBJ2-1	13	TRBD1	TGTGCCAGCAGCGCGTACAGGGGGCTCGAGCAGTTCTTC	CASSAYRGLEQFF
.	TRBV7-2	TRBJ1-5	18	TRBD1	TGTGCCAGCAGCCCCCACCGACAGGGGATCGGCAGCAATCAGCCCCAGCATTTT	CASSPHRQGIGSNQPQHF
.	TRBV29-1	TRBJ1-1	11	.	TGCAGCGTGGCCGATGGCACTGAAGCTTTCTTT	CSVADGTEAFF
few	TRBV29-1	TRBJ2-1	12	.	TGCAGCGTTGGAGGCGGTTACAATGAGCAGTTCTTC	CSVGGGYNEQFF
.	TRBV4-2	TRBJ2-3	17	TRBD2	TGTGCCAGCAGCCAAGAGAGGATAGCGGGAGGGATAGATACGCAGTATTTT	CASSQERIAGGIDTQYF
.	TRBV5-6	TRBJ2-1	13	TRBD2	TGTGCCAGCCGACTAGCGGGAGGGGATGAGCAGTTCTTC	CASRLAGGDEQFF
.	TRBV5-5	TRBJ2-2	16	TRBD2	TGTGCCAGCAGCTTCCAACTAGCGGCAGAGGTCGGGGAGCTGTTTTTT	CASSFQLAAEVGELFF
.	TRBV5-1	TRBJ2-1	15	TRBD2	TGCGCCAGCAGCTCGACTAGCGGGGGGGGGAATGAGCAGTTCTTC	CASSSTSGGGNEQFF
once	TRBV7-2	TRBJ1-4	13	.	TGTGCCAGCAGCTCCTCCGGCGGTGAAAAACTGTTTTTT	CASSSSGGEKLFF
.	TRBV7-2	TRBJ1-1	16	.	TGTGCCAGCAGCTTACAGCTCACGTGGGCGAACACTGAAGCTTTCTTT	CASSLQLTWANTEAFF
.	TRBV7-2	TRBJ2-2	17	.	TGTGCCAGCAGCTTAGGTTTGGCTAGCGACCTCACCGGGGAGCTGTTTTTT	CASSLGLASDLTGELFF
few	TRBV11-2	TRBJ2-1	16	.	TGTGCCAGCAGCCGCCCCCCTAGGGGGACCTACAATGAGCAGTTCTTC	CASSRPPRGTYNEQFF
once	TRBV6-1	TRBJ2-5	13	TRBD2	TGTGCCAGCCTATTGCGACTAGCTGAGACCCAGTACTTC	CASLLRLAETQYF
.	TRBV5-4	TRBJ2-5	14	TRBD1	TGTGCCAGCAGCCTGCAGGGGGCGGGTGGGGCCCAGTACTTC	CASSLQGAGGAQYF
once	TRBV10-3	TRBJ1-1	13	.	TGTGCCATCAGTGAAGGGGGAGACACTGAAGCTTTCTTT	CAISEGGDTEAFF
.	TRBV28	TRBJ1-5	13	.	TGTGCCAGCAGTTCAGGGTATACTCAGCCCCAGCATTTT	CASSSGYTQPQHF
.	TRBV4-3	TRBJ1-1	17	.	TGCGCCAGCAGCCAAGGTCCCGGACAGCACATGAACACTGAAGCTTTCTTT	CASSQGPGQHMNTEAFF
.	TRBV7-9	TRBJ2-1	12	.	TGTGCCAGCAGCTTAGTAGAGGGAGGGCAGTTCTTC	CASSLVEGGQFF
.	TRBV30	TRBJ2-7	15	TRBD1	TGTGCCTGGAGTGACCGGGACAGGGGTTCCTACGAGCAGTACTTC	CAWSDRDRGSYEQYF
.	TRBV6-6	TRBJ2-2	14	.	TGTGCCAGCACGGCGGGATCTTTGGTCGGGGAGCTGTTTTTT	CASTAGSLVGELFF
.	TRBV5-1	TRBJ2-1	15	TRBD1	TGCGCCAGCAGCTCCCAGGGACAGCGCTACAATGAGCAGTTCTTC	CASSSQGQRYNEQFF
.	TRBV6-6	TRBJ1-1	14	.	TGTGCCAGTTGGCCCCCGGGACATAACACTGAAGCTTTCTTT	CASWPPGHNTEAFF
.	TRBV5-4	TRBJ2-7	16	TRBD2	TGTGCCAGCAGCTCGGGACTAGCGGGAAGAACCTACGAGCAGTACTTC	CASSSGLAGRTYEQYF
.	TRBV5-4	TRBJ2-7	15	.	TGTGCCAGCACCACTGGGAGCGATAGGGTTCGCGAGCAGTACTTC	CASTTGSDRVREQYF
once	TRBV10-2	TRBJ1-1	12	.	TGCGCCAGCACCCCACGCGGCACTGAAGCTTTCTTT	CASTPRGTEAFF
.	TRBV7-3	TRBJ2-3	14	.	TGTGCCAGCAGCCCGTCGGGGAGCCCAGATACGCAGTATTTT	CASSPSGSPDTQYF
.	TRBV29-1	TRBJ2-2	13	.	TGCAGCGTTGAACACAGGGTTACCGGGGAGCTGTTTTTT	CSVEHRVTGELFF
.	TRBV30	TRBJ2-5	15	.	TGTGCCTGGAATCCAGGTTTGACAGGTCAAGAGACCCAGTACTTC	CAWNPGLTGQETQYF
once	TRBV29-1	TRBJ1-1	16	.	TGCAGCGTCGACAGTAGGTCCCAAATAATGAACACTGAAGCTTTCTTT	CSVDSRSQIMNTEAFF
.	TRBV11-2	TRBJ2-2	15	.	TGTGCCAGCAGCTTAGATCCAACAGCGGTTAAAAAGCTGTTTTTT	CASSLDPTAVKKLFF